The text below deals with one T cell receptor beta chain. These data are taken from a study of OX40 agonist ivuxolimab in advanced cancers. At the level of the study: Intravenous ivuxolimab at 0.01 to 10 mg/kg was given to patients every 2 weeks. Patients treated during dose escalation were battling hepatocellular carcinoma, melanoma, renal cell or head and neck cancer.

Blood got drawn at baseline, again on cycle 4 day 1, and then on cycle 7 day 1. This CDR3 region has 13 residues. With 3 bases removed from V and 5 bases from J, the gap between germline ends came to 10 bases. Germline V gene lookup returns CDR1 LNHDA and CDR2 SQIVND (reference sequence). Produced via immunoSEQ multiplex PCR; TCRdb's table is partial and in-frame only. The profile covers roughly 61,000 clones, with about 90% appearing a single time and around 25% taken by the ten largest. The clonotype comes from an adult with an advanced solid tumor such as melanoma, head and neck, liver or kidney cancer. This chain uses TRBV19 with TRBJ1-2, with D possibly being TRBD1 (5 bases). Sequenced material: CD4+ or CD8+ T cells sorted from blood, taken in a trial of the OX40 agonist ivuxolimab. The CDR3 reads CASSIATAYGYTF. In DNA, the CDR3 is TGTGCCAGTAGTATTGCGACAGCTTATGGCTACACCTTC.